This is a list of T cell receptor beta chains from one sample in a study of cytomegalovirus exposure and HLA in healthy donors. This table comes from immunoSEQ multiplex PCR, and its TCRdb copy is limited to in-frame clones, with some not included. The sample holds under 130,000 clones; around four fifths are singletons and the top ten take roughly 9.2%. The sequencing sample was made of PBMCs. The source of these receptors is a woman in her 40s in good health and CMV-seropositive. CDR3s include the opening cysteine and the closing phenylalanine or tryptophan. The order of the fields is J gene, clone size, D gene, V gene, CDR3 protein, CDR3 DNA. A D gene is named only where the DNA matches it firmly. Only some rows state a clone size, as once, few, many or a class for expanded clones.

TRBJ2-2 . . TRBV5-8 CASSVGGNTGELFF TGTGCCAGCAGCGTGGGTGGCAACACCGGGGAGCTGTTTTTT
TRBJ2-1 . TRBD2 TRBV27 CASSQRAGGNNEQFF TGTGCCAGCAGTCAGCGAGCGGGGGGAAACAATGAGCAGTTCTTC
TRBJ1-4 . TRBD1 TRBV28 CASSFLSGGASEKLFF TGTGCCAGCAGTTTTTTATCAGGGGGAGCCTCGGAAAAACTGTTTTTT
TRBJ1-1 few . TRBV11-2 CASSFRIRAEAFF TGTGCCAGCAGCTTTCGCATTCGGGCTGAAGCTTTCTTT
TRBJ2-1 . . TRBV29-1 CSVDIGRDGANEQFF TGCAGCGTTGATATCGGCAGGGATGGTGCCAATGAGCAGTTCTTC
TRBJ2-5 . TRBD2 TRBV5-4 CASSEGLAGGGQETQYF TGTGCCAGCAGCGAGGGACTAGCGGGAGGAGGACAAGAGACCCAGTACTTC
TRBJ1-2 . . TRBV5-8 CASSLTRDF TGTGCCAGCAGCCTTACGAGAGATTTC
TRBJ2-3 . TRBD2 TRBV28 CASSPYLAGGREDTQYF TGTGCCAGCAGCCCTTATCTAGCGGGAGGGCGGGAAGATACGCAGTATTTT
TRBJ1-1 once . TRBV5-6 CASSLERFLQNTEAFF TGTGCCAGCAGCTTGGAGAGGTTTCTTCAGAACACTGAAGCTTTCTTT
TRBJ1-1 once . TRBV12-5 CASGPSRGGNTEAFF TGTGCTAGTGGCCCCTCGCGGGGAGGGAACACTGAAGCTTTCTTT
TRBJ1-5 . TRBD1 TRBV5-6 CASSLQGPVFNQPQHF TGTGCCAGCAGCTTACAGGGGCCTGTCTTCAATCAGCCCCAGCATTTT
TRBJ2-7 . . TRBV12-5 CASGLTPGSEQYF TGTGCTAGTGGTTTGACTCCAGGTAGCGAGCAGTACTTC
TRBJ1-6 . TRBD1 TRBV7-9 CASSLGQGYNSPLHF TGTGCCAGCAGCTTAGGACAGGGGTACAATTCACCCCTCCACTTT
TRBJ1-2 . TRBD1 TRBV7-8 CASSYNRGGYTF TGTGCCAGCAGCTACAACAGGGGTGGCTACACCTTC
TRBJ2-5 . . TRBV5-1 CASSLQVWEETQYF TGCGCCAGCAGCTTACAGGTTTGGGAAGAGACCCAGTACTTC
TRBJ2-3 . . TRBV5-1 CASSFDSATQYF TGCGCCAGCAGCTTTGATAGTGCTACGCAGTATTTT
TRBJ1-1 . . TRBV4-1 CASSQGGRVIEAFF TGCGCCAGCAGCCAAGGCGGGCGAGTCATCGAAGCTTTCTTT
TRBJ2-2 . TRBD1 TRBV5-1 CASSLDGQGNTGELFF TGCGCCAGCAGCTTAGATGGACAGGGGAACACCGGGGAGCTGTTTTTT
TRBJ2-6 once TRBD1 TRBV11-1 CASSPRQGLTGANVLTF TGTGCCAGCAGCCCCCGACAGGGGCTCACTGGGGCCAACGTCCTGACTTTC
TRBJ2-5 . . TRBV5-1 CASSFTGDWETQYF TGCGCCAGCAGCTTCACGGGGGACTGGGAGACCCAGTACTTC
TRBJ1-1 once . TRBV19 CASSIDGGGTLKLNTEAFF TGTGCCAGTAGTATAGATGGGGGAGGGACCTTGAAACTTAACACTGAAGCTTTCTTT
TRBJ1-2 . . TRBV28 CASSSHPKPGGGYGYTF TGTGCCAGCAGTTCACACCCGAAACCGGGCGGAGGCTATGGCTACACCTTC
TRBJ2-1 . . TRBV4-2 CASSQEGGQGPYNEQFF TGTGCCAGCAGCCAAGAAGGTGGCCAGGGGCCATACAATGAGCAGTTCTTC
TRBJ1-4 . . TRBV2 CASSGRDLREKLFF TGTGCCAGCAGTGGGAGGGATTTGAGAGAAAAACTGTTTTTT
TRBJ2-6 once . TRBV28 CASSLAGYGANVLTF TGTGCCAGCAGTTTAGCAGGTTATGGGGCCAACGTCCTGACTTTC
TRBJ2-2 . . TRBV4-3 CASSQDSQVDTGELFF TGCGCCAGCAGCCAAGATTCACAGGTAGACACCGGGGAGCTGTTTTTT
TRBJ1-2 . . TRBV4-3 CASSQEFVGKLRRGYGYTF TGCGCCAGCAGCCAAGAGTTTGTGGGGAAACTCCGGCGGGGCTATGGCTACACCTTC
TRBJ2-7 . TRBD2 TRBV10-1 CASSVSGRADEQYF TGCGCCAGCAGTGTAAGCGGGAGGGCCGACGAGCAGTACTTC
TRBJ1-1 . . TRBV6-1 CASSEGSGRGVLFAANTEAFF TGTGCCAGCAGTGAAGGGTCGGGACGGGGGGTGTTGTTTGCCGCGAACACTGAAGCTTTCTTT
TRBJ1-6 few TRBD1 TRBV27 CASSLVRDRGSRRVGYNSPLHF TGTGCCAGCAGTTTAGTAAGGGACAGAGGATCTCGCCGAGTGGGATATAATTCACCCCTCCACTTT
TRBJ1-4 . . TRBV18 CASRVAGRELFF TGTGCCAGCCGGGTGGCGGGGCGTGAACTGTTTTTT
TRBJ2-5 . TRBD2 TRBV28 CASSFLLQGTSGKKQYF TGTGCCAGCAGTTTTCTCCTACAGGGAACTAGCGGGAAGAAGCAGTACTTC
TRBJ2-1 . TRBD1 TRBV27 CASSLYRGLGSYNEQFF TGTGCCAGCAGTTTATACAGGGGCTTAGGGTCCTACAATGAGCAGTTCTTC